Listed below are T cell receptor beta chains from one sample, sequenced in a study of CD8+ T cells in alopecia areata. Profiled with immunoSEQ multiplex PCR; TCRdb holds only in-frame clones, not every one. The sample has approximately 140,000 clones, about 88% seen once. Source: CD8+ T cells sorted from blood, taken at week 4, from a patient treated with tofacitinib. Receptors were obtained from a human donor with alopecia areata. CDR3s include the opening cysteine and the closing phenylalanine or tryptophan. The D gene is left open where the match is weak. Expanded clones are given a class, and other clones once, few, many or no size at all.

J gene,D gene,clone size,V gene,CDR3 DNA,CDR3 protein
TRBJ2-1,TRBD2,.,TRBV27,TGTGCCAGCAGTCTTTATAGCGGGACGGACTACAATGAGCAGTTCTTC,CASSLYSGTDYNEQFF
TRBJ2-7,TRBD1,.,TRBV7-9,TGTGCCAGCAGCCACAGGGGATCCTACGAGCAGTACTTC,CASSHRGSYEQYF
TRBJ2-2,TRBD1,.,TRBV6-1,TGTGCCAGCAGTGAAGCGCACAGGGGCACCGGGGAGCTGTTTTTT,CASSEAHRGTGELFF
TRBJ2-7,TRBD2,.,TRBV25-1,TGTGCCAGCAGTGCGGGGGGAATAACGATCTACGAGCAGTACTTC,CASSAGGITIYEQYF
TRBJ2-5,.,.,TRBV25-1,TGTGCCAGCAGTGAAACCCAGGGACCTTTCCCCCCGTACTTC,CASSETQGPFPPYF
TRBJ2-7,.,.,TRBV5-1,TGCGCCAGCAGCGGGACTGACAGCGTCTACGAGCAGTACTTC,CASSGTDSVYEQYF
TRBJ2-3,.,.,TRBV6-1,TGTGCCAGCAGTGAAGATTTCGGCGGTTCAGATACGCAGTATTTT,CASSEDFGGSDTQYF
TRBJ2-2,.,few,TRBV29-1,TGCAGCGTTGTCCACCCTTCGACCACCGGGGAGCTGTTTTTT,CSVVHPSTTGELFF
TRBJ2-1,TRBD2,.,TRBV6-5,TGTGCCAGCAGGGCTAGCGGGGAATTTAATGAGCAGTTCTTC,CASRASGEFNEQFF
TRBJ2-7,TRBD1,.,TRBV25-1,TGTGCCAGCAGTGAATGGACAGGGAGCTCCTACGAGCAGTACTTC,CASSEWTGSSYEQYF
TRBJ2-1,TRBD2,.,TRBV7-3,TGTGCCAGCAGCTTAAGCAGCGGGGGTCTAAATGAGCAGTTCTTC,CASSLSSGGLNEQFF
TRBJ2-7,TRBD1,.,TRBV30,TGTGCCTGGAGTCCCGGGACAGGGGGCTACGAGCAGTACTTC,CAWSPGTGGYEQYF
TRBJ2-1,.,.,TRBV5-6,TGTGCCAGCAGCCCGGGGATTAATGAGCAGTTCTTC,CASSPGINEQFF
TRBJ2-3,.,.,TRBV5-6,TGTGCCAGCAGCTCCGGGGCGGGTGATACGCAGTATTTT,CASSSGAGDTQYF
TRBJ1-1,.,.,TRBV29-1,TGCAGCGTTGCTACGGAGGAAACTGAAGCTTTCTTT,CSVATEETEAFF
TRBJ2-7,.,.,TRBV7-2,TGTGCCAGCAGCTTCGGGTCTCAAGCGACCTACGAGCAGTACTTC,CASSFGSQATYEQYF
TRBJ1-6,.,.,TRBV7-9,TGTGCCAGCAGCCTCCAGAAAGGGTGGGCCCTCCACTTT,CASSLQKGWALHF
TRBJ1-1,.,.,TRBV2,TGTGCCAGCAGGGGCACTGAAGCTTTCTTT,CASRGTEAFF
TRBJ1-2,TRBD1,.,TRBV27,TGTGCCAGCAGTCCAACAGGGGACTATGGCTACACCTTC,CASSPTGDYGYTF
TRBJ2-1,TRBD2,.,TRBV29-1,TGCAGCGTTGAAGTCCGGGGACTAGCATATAATGAGCAGTTCTTC,CSVEVRGLAYNEQFF
TRBJ2-1,.,.,TRBV29-1,TGCAGCGTTGCCGGGTCCTCAAAACTCTCCTACAATGAGCAGTTCTTC,CSVAGSSKLSYNEQFF
TRBJ2-4,.,few,TRBV2,TGTGCCAGCAGTGATGGCCCCCAGGCCCAAAACATTCAGTACTTC,CASSDGPQAQNIQYF
TRBJ2-7,.,.,TRBV30,TGTGCCTGGACCCACCGGGGGATGGTGTACGGATACGAGCAGTACTTC,CAWTHRGMVYGYEQYF
TRBJ2-5,TRBD2,.,TRBV7-8,TGTGCCAGCAGCCCGGGGACTAGCGGAGAGACCCAGTACTTC,CASSPGTSGETQYF
TRBJ1-1,.,.,TRBV27,TGTGCCAGCAGTGCACAGGGCTGGGGCACTGAAGCTTTCTTT,CASSAQGWGTEAFF
TRBJ1-1,.,.,TRBV5-1,TGCGCCAGCAGCTTGGCAGTCCACACTGAAGCTTTCTTT,CASSLAVHTEAFF
TRBJ1-5,TRBD1,.,TRBV5-1,TGCGCCAGCAGCTTGGACCCCGGGACAGATCAGCCCCAGCATTTT,CASSLDPGTDQPQHF
TRBJ2-2,TRBD1,few,TRBV19,TGTGCCAGTGGCACCCTGGGGACAGGGAACACCGGGGAGCTGTTTTTT,CASGTLGTGNTGELFF
TRBJ2-1,TRBD1,.,TRBV7-8,TGTGCCAGCAGCCTGCGGACAGGTTACAATGAGCAGTTCTTC,CASSLRTGYNEQFF
TRBJ1-6,.,.,TRBV13,TGTGCCAGCACCCCGGGGGGGTTTGGGGCAAATTCACCCCTCCACTTT,CASTPGGFGANSPLHF
TRBJ2-7,.,.,TRBV18,TGTGCCAGCTCAGCAACCGGGGCGGATTACGAGCAGTACTTC,CASSATGADYEQYF